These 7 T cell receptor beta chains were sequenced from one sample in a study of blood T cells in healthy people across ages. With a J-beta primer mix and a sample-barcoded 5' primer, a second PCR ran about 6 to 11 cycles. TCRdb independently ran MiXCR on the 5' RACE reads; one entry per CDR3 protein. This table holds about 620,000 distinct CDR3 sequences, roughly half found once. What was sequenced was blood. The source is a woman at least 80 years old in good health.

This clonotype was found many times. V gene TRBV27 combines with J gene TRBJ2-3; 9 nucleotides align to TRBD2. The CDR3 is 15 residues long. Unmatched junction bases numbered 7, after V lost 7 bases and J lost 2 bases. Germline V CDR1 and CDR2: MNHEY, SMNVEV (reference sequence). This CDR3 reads CASTPLAGYTDTQYF. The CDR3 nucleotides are TGTGCCAGCACCCCCCTAGCGGGGTACACAGATACGCAGTATTTT.

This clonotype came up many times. The chain's CDR3 is CASSYGTSGRRYEQYF. The CDR3 DNA reads as TGTGCCAGCAGTTACGGAACTAGCGGGAGAAGGTACGAGCAGTACTTC. The chain links TRBV6-2 or TRBV6-3 to TRBJ2-7; 11 bases align to TRBD2. V trimming: 2 bases; J trimming: 4 bases; junction bases outside the gene matches: 7. CDR3 length equals 16 residues. Germline CDR1 reads MNHEY; CDR2 reads SVGEGT.

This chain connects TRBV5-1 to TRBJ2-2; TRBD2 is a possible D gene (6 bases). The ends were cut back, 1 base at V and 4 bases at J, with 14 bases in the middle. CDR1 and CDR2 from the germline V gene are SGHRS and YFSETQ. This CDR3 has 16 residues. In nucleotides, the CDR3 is TGCGCCAGCAGCTTGAGGGACTCCAGCGGCACCGGGGAGCTGTTTTTT. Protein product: CASSLRDSSGTGELFF.

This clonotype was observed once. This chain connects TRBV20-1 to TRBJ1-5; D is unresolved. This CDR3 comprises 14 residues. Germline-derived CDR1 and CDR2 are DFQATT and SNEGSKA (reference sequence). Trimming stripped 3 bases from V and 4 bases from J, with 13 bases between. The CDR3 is CSASRGFGNQPQHF. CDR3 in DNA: TGCAGTGCTAGTCGGGGTTTTGGGAATCAGCCCCAGCATTTT.

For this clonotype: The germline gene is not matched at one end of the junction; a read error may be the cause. CDR3 nucleotides: TGTGCCACCAGTGAGTCTGAGGCCACGGGGTCGGATACGCAGTATTTT. It specifies CATSESEATGSDTQYF. V and J are TRBV10-3 and TRBJ2-3; D perhaps matches TRBD2 (5 bases). The germline gives CDR1 ENHRY, CDR2 SYGVKD. This CDR3 is 16 amino acids long.

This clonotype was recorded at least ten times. The CDR3 loop is CSASKVSSYNEQFF. For the CDR3, the DNA is TGCAGTGCTAGCAAGGTTAGCTCCTACAATGAGCAGTTCTTC. The chain is built from TRBV20-1 and TRBJ2-1; D not certain. Germline CDR1 DFQATT, CDR2 SNEGSKA (reference sequence). This CDR3 has 14 amino acids. V shed 3 bases and J shed 0 bases, with 9 bases lying between them.

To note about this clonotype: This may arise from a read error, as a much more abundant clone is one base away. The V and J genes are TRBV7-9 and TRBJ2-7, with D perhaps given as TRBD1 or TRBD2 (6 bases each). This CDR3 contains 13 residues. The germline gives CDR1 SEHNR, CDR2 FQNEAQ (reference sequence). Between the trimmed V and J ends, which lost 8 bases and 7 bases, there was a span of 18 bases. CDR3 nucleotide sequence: TGTGCCAGCGGGGGGCAGCCCTTCAATGAGCAGTACTTC. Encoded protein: CASGGQPFNEQYF. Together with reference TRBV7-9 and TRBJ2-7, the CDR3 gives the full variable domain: DTGVSQNPRHKITKRGQNVTFRCDPISEHNRLYWYRQTLGQGPEFLTYFQNEAQLEKSRLLSDRFSAERPKGSFSTLEIQRTEQGDSAMYLCASGGQPFNEQYFGPGTRLTVT.